This TCR beta chain was identified during a study of blood T cell repertoires in COVID-19. On the study more broadly: Both acute and convalescent COVID-19 samples were obtained from the United States, Italy and Spain.

Authors' processing steps: Scientists estimated how many nucleated cells there were by amplifying reference gene primers. Clones were read by immunoSEQ multiplex PCR, and TCRdb kept only the in-frame ones, dropping some. The V and J calls and clone size come from that table; D and trimming were worked out from the DNA. Among 150,000 to 200,000 clones listed, 90% were seen once. The TCR comes from a man in his fifties or sixties with active or convalescent COVID-19. The sequenced sample consisted of peripheral blood.

The CDR3 DNA is TGTGCCACCAGCAGAGAGTCGAGCCTCTCCTACGAGCAGTACTTC. It codes for CATSRESSLSYEQYF. V usage is TRBV15 and J usage is TRBJ2-7; D unclear. This CDR3 is 15 amino acids long. The germline V gene has CDR1 LNHNV and CDR2 YYDKDF (reference sequence). V lost 0 bases, J lost 0 bases, and 9 bases lay in between.